The rows below give T cell receptor beta chains drawn from one sample of a study of lymphopenia after photon versus proton radiotherapy. Libraries were prepared by immunoSEQ multiplex PCR; TCRdb keeps only in-frame clonotypes and omits some of them. The sample includes approximately 71,000 clones, just over 90% seen only once; the top ten take around 2.6%. Sequenced material: peripheral blood, taken from a patient treated with photon-based radiotherapy. These receptor sequences come from a woman aged 70-85 years with pancreatic cancer. CDR3s include the opening cysteine and the closing phenylalanine or tryptophan. D genes are given only for firm matches. Some rows have no size entry. The others give once, few or many, or a class for an expanded clone.

-	TRBV7-6	TRBJ2-7	-	15	TGTGCCAGCAGCTCAGGGGCAGGGGGGCCCTACGAGCAGTACTTC	CASSSGAGGPYEQYF
-	TRBV12-5	TRBJ1-2	-	10	TGTGCTAGTGGCCCCGGAACTTACACCTTC	CASGPGTYTF
-	TRBV11-2	TRBJ1-2	TRBD1	14	TGTGCCAGCAGCCCGAGCTCAGGGGGGTACGGCTACACCTTC	CASSPSSGGYGYTF
-	TRBV15	TRBJ2-2	-	16	TGTGCCACCAGCAGAGTTCACAGTGCGAACACCGGGGAGCTGTTTTTT	CATSRVHSANTGELFF
-	TRBV21-1	TRBJ1-1	-	13	TGTGCCAGCAGGTTTCTACAGGGGACTGAAGCTTTCTTT	CASRFLQGTEAFF
-	TRBV28	TRBJ1-1	-	14	TGTGCCAGCAGCCCTGGACCATTGAACACTGAAGCTTTCTTT	CASSPGPLNTEAFF
few	TRBV28	TRBJ1-5	-	13	TGTGCCAGCAGTTTAGGACAGAATCAGCCCCAGCATTTT	CASSLGQNQPQHF
few	TRBV7-3	TRBJ2-1	-	13	TGTGCCAGCAGCTTTCGACACCACAATGAGCAGTTCTTC	CASSFRHHNEQFF
-	TRBV6-5	TRBJ2-5	-	12	TGTGCCAGCAGTTACCCCCCAGAGACCCAGTACTTC	CASSYPPETQYF
-	TRBV6-1	TRBJ1-1	TRBD1	16	TGTGCCAGCAGTGGCAGCTCCGGGACAGTGAACACTGAAGCTTTCTTT	CASSGSSGTVNTEAFF
-	TRBV28	TRBJ2-7	TRBD1	13	TGTGCCAGCAGCGACAGGGCTAGGGACGAGCAGTACTTC	CASSDRARDEQYF
-	TRBV2	TRBJ1-1	-	14	TGTGCCAGCAGGTCAAGGGGTAGTAGCACTGAAGCTTTCTTT	CASRSRGSSTEAFF
-	TRBV29-1	TRBJ2-1	TRBD2	14	TGCAGCGTTGGAGCTAGCGGAAGGGACAATGAGCAGTTCTTC	CSVGASGRDNEQFF
-	TRBV12-5	TRBJ2-7	-	16	TGTGCTAGTGGTTCCCGGACGGTTGTGGGTCCCTACGAGCAGTACTTC	CASGSRTVVGPYEQYF
-	TRBV6-4	TRBJ1-2	-	14	TGTGCCAGCACCCAGGAGGCAGGGAGCTATGGCTACACCTTC	CASTQEAGSYGYTF
-	TRBV28	TRBJ1-5	-	14	TGTGCCAGCAGGAGGGAGGGACCAAATCAGCCCCAGCATTTT	CASRREGPNQPQHF
-	TRBV2	TRBJ1-2	-	14	TGTGCCAGCTGTCTGTTGGGGGCGGGCTATGGCTACACCTTC	CASCLLGAGYGYTF
-	TRBV20-1	TRBJ1-4	-	11	TGCAGTGCTAGCAACCAGGGCAAACTGTTTTTT	CSASNQGKLFF
-	TRBV7-3	TRBJ1-1	TRBD1	16	TGTGCCAGCAGCCCTCGGACAGGGGGCGCCTTGACTGAAGCTTTCTTT	CASSPRTGGALTEAFF
-	TRBV19	TRBJ2-3	TRBD1	15	TGTGCCAGTAGCACTACAGGGGTTCGCACAGATACGCAGTATTTT	CASSTTGVRTDTQYF
-	TRBV18	TRBJ1-1	-	16	TGTGCCAGCTCACCACAGGTTGGGGCAGCCGGTCCTGAAGCTTTCTTT	CASSPQVGAAGPEAFF
-	TRBV19	TRBJ2-2	TRBD1	14	TGTGCCAGTAGGGAACAGGGGACCACCGGGGAGCTGTTTTTT	CASREQGTTGELFF
-	TRBV19	TRBJ2-1	TRBD2	16	TGTGCCAGTAGTCCCACGCCTAGCGGGGCAAGCAATGAGCAGTTCTTC	CASSPTPSGASNEQFF
-	TRBV10-3	TRBJ2-5	TRBD1	14	TGTGCCATCAGTGATGGGACAGTACAAGAGACCCAGTACTTC	CAISDGTVQETQYF
-	TRBV2	TRBJ1-5	-	14	TGTGCCAGCAGTGAAACACGGATTAATCAGCCCCAGCATTTT	CASSETRINQPQHF
-	TRBV9	TRBJ2-5	-	15	TGTGCCAGCAGCGTAGATGGAGGGGGGGCGGAGACCCAGTACTTC	CASSVDGGGAETQYF
-	TRBV5-4	TRBJ2-7	TRBD1	14	TGTGCCAGCAGCCCCTCGGACAGGTACTACGAGCAGTACTTC	CASSPSDRYYEQYF
-	TRBV28	TRBJ2-7	-	12	TGTGCCAGCAGTTTAGCAGAAAGGGAGCAGTACTTC	CASSLAEREQYF
-	TRBV7-6	TRBJ2-1	-	16	TGTGCCAGCAGCTTAGCCTACGGGCAGAACTACAATGAGCAGTTCTTC	CASSLAYGQNYNEQFF
-	TRBV30	TRBJ1-2	-	14	TGTGCCTGGACCCCCCTCAATGGCGTTTTTGGCTACACCTTC	CAWTPLNGVFGYTF
once	TRBV29-1	TRBJ2-5	-	14	TGCAGCGTTGAGGAGGTACAGGGGAGGCAGACCCAGTACTTC	CSVEEVQGRQTQYF